The 28 T cell receptor beta chains below were found in one sample sequenced in a study of blood T cell repertoires in COVID-19. This table comes from immunoSEQ multiplex PCR, and its TCRdb copy is limited to in-frame clones, with some not included. Of under 300,000 clones listed, approximately 88% were seen once; the top ten hold 2% to 2.5%. The sample was peripheral blood. The receptor set was obtained from a man aged 45-60 years with acute or convalescent COVID-19.

This clone has just one count. This chain connects TRBV9 to TRBJ2-3; D is ambiguous. Germline lookup yields CDR1 SGDLS and CDR2 YYNGEE. The germline V and J ends were trimmed by 0 bases and 0 bases, with 11 bases remaining between them. This CDR3 is 16 amino acids long. The CDR3 sequence is CASSVGIAASTDTQYF. The CDR3 region has the DNA TGTGCCAGCAGCGTAGGGATAGCAGCTAGCACAGATACGCAGTATTTT.

This chain links TRBV14 with TRBJ2-5; D ambiguous. With 0 bases removed from V and 9 bases from J, the gap between germline ends came to 5 bases. This CDR3 region has 11 residues. Germline CDR1 and CDR2: SGHDN and FVKESK. CDR3: CASSQDGPQYF. The CDR3 DNA is TGTGCCAGCAGCCAAGATGGCCCCCAGTACTTC.

This chain joins TRBV6-1 and TRBJ2-7; TRBD1 aligns across 7 bases. Trimming took 3 bases from V and 4 from J; bases not matched to a gene: 9. The CDR3 has 15 amino acids. Germline CDR1 is MNHNS and CDR2 is SASEGT. The CDR3 bases are TGTGCCAGCAGTGAGTCCGACAGGGTCTTTTACGAGCAGTACTTC. It encodes CASSESDRVFYEQYF.

The chain uses TRBV27 and TRBJ2-5; D call uncertain. The CDR3 runs 14 residues. The V end was cut by 6 bases, the J end by 1 base, with 12 bases between. The V gene's germline CDR1 is MNHEY and CDR2 SMNVEV (reference sequence). The CDR3 DNA follows: TGTGCCAGCAGCCCCCGGAGTTCCCAAGAGACCCAGTACTTC. This codes for CASSPRSSQETQYF.

The chain employs TRBV5-1 and TRBJ2-3; unclear D gene. Germline V gene data show CDR1 as SGHRS and CDR2 as YFSETQ. The germline V and J ends were trimmed by 1 base and 2 bases, with 5 bases remaining between them. This CDR3 is built from 13 residues. The CDR3 sequence is CASSLFVTDTQYF. In DNA form, the CDR3 reads TGCGCCAGCAGCTTGTTCGTCACAGATACGCAGTATTTT. Full variable domain (missing parts from reference TRBV5-1 and TRBJ2-3): KAGVTQTPRYLIKTRGQQVTLSCSPISGHRSVSWYQQTPGQGLQFLFEYFSETQRNKGNFPGRFSGRQFSNSRSEMNVSTLELGDSALYLCASSLFVTDTQYFGPGTRLTVL.

The chain uses TRBV6-6 and TRBJ2-7; D remains unclear. V was pared by 8 bases and J by 0 bases, with 8 bases between. The CDR3 is made up of 12 amino acids. CDR1 MNHNY and CDR2 SVGAGI come from the germline V gene (reference sequence). CDR3 nucleotides: TGTGCCAGCTCGAGGCGCTCCTACGAGCAGTACTTC. Encoded protein: CASSRRSYEQYF.

This clone occurred many times. The rearrangement uses TRBV5-1 and TRBJ1-1; D gene uncertain. V was trimmed by 0 bases and J by 2 bases, leaving 8 bases between them. The CDR3 is 14 residues long. The germline gives CDR1 SGHRS, CDR2 YFSETQ. This CDR3 is CASSLVAGNTEAFF. DNA for the CDR3: TGCGCCAGCAGCTTGGTCGCAGGAAACACTGAAGCTTTCTTT.

The chain couples TRBV5-1 to TRBJ2-3; 9 positions agree with TRBD1. The CDR3 has 16 residues. CDR1 SGHRS and CDR2 YFSETQ come from the germline V gene. The V and J ends lost 3 bases and 6 bases, in that order; junction bases with no gene match: 11. The CDR3 protein is CASSSSDGQGWDTQYF. The DNA for the CDR3 is TGCGCCAGCAGCTCCTCCGACGGACAGGGGTGGGATACGCAGTATTTT.

The V gene is TRBV5-1, the J gene TRBJ2-3; 8 positions match TRBD1. The CDR3 has 14 amino acids. The germline CDR1 and CDR2 sequences are SGHRS and YFSETQ. The V and J ends lost 0 bases and 5 bases, in that order; junction bases with no gene match: 2. CDR3 region: CASSLETGEDTQYF. CDR3 in DNA: TGCGCCAGCAGCTTGGAGACAGGGGAAGATACGCAGTATTTT.

The chain uses TRBV5-1 and TRBJ1-2; TRBD1 might be the D (5 bases). CDR3 length equals 17 residues. Per the germline V gene, CDR1 is SGHRS and CDR2 is YFSETQ. V shed 0 bases and J shed 5 bases, with 20 bases lying between them. The CDR3 protein is CASSLGGGGQDIYGYTF. CDR3 nucleotide sequence: TGCGCCAGCAGCTTGGGAGGCGGAGGGCAGGACATATATGGCTACACCTTC.

The chain joins TRBV7-2 to TRBJ1-3; 7 bases are shared with TRBD1. Germline CDR1 and CDR2: SGHTA and FQGNSA. This CDR3 contains 16 residues. The V segment lost 2 bases and the J segment 4 bases; nucleotides outside the gene matches: 8. CDR3 bases: TGTGCCAGCAGCTTAAAGGGGGCAGGGCCCGGAAACACCATATATTTT. Protein: CASSLKGAGPGNTIYF.

The V call is TRBV25-1, the J call TRBJ1-2; 7 bases map to TRBD1. Germline CDR1 is MGHDK and CDR2 is SYGVNS. V gave up 5 bases and J gave up 4 bases; unmatched junction bases: 4. CDR3 length equals 13 residues. The DNA for the CDR3 is TGTGCCAGCAGTCGGACAGGTTCCTATGGCTACACCTTC. It specifies CASSRTGSYGYTF.

V gene TRBV29-1 combines with J gene TRBJ1-1; 12 bases map to TRBD1. CDR1 SQVTM and CDR2 ANQGSEA come from the germline V gene. V gave up 6 bases and J gave up 6 bases; unmatched junction bases: 8. CDR3 length equals 14 residues. CDR3 bases: TGCAGCGTGGCAACCGGGACAGGGGGCTCTGAAGCTTTCTTT. This encodes CSVATGTGGSEAFF.

The chain joins TRBV30 to TRBJ2-5; 7 positions match TRBD2. The CDR3 totals 13 residues. The junction had 3 bases not matched to a gene; V was cut back by 1 base and J by 4 bases. From germline, CDR1 is GTSNPN and CDR2 SVGIG (reference sequence). Written as DNA, the CDR3 is TGTGCCTGGAGTGCGGGACTAATAGAGACCCAGTACTTC. It is translated as CAWSAGLIETQYF.

The V gene is TRBV18, the J gene TRBJ1-1; D is undetermined. The CDR3 has 14 residues. In germline, CDR1 is KGHSH, CDR2 LQKENI. The ends were cut back, 2 bases at V and 8 bases at J, with 15 bases in the middle. The DNA for the CDR3 is TGTGCCAGCTCACCAACGGCGGTGGCGGGGGAAGCTTTCTTT. Translated, it gives CASSPTAVAGEAFF.

The V call is TRBV14, the J call TRBJ2-1; D is possibly TRBD1 (5 bases). Trimming took off 2 bases at V and 8 bases at J, with 19 bases between the two ends. Per the germline V gene, CDR1 is SGHDN and CDR2 is FVKESK. This CDR3 comprises 16 residues. The CDR3 region is CASSQRGRFPVDEQFF. Written as DNA, the CDR3 is TGTGCCAGCAGCCAAAGGGGCCGGTTCCCGGTCGATGAGCAGTTCTTC.

The CDR3 sequence: CAWSRDRDEKLFF. CDR3 DNA: TGTGCCTGGAGTAGGGACAGGGACGAAAAACTGTTTTTT. The chain uses TRBV30 and TRBJ1-4, with 9 bases that match TRBD1. The germline V gene encodes CDR1 GTSNPN and CDR2 SVGIG (reference sequence). The V gene end was trimmed by 2 bases and the J gene end by 8 bases; junction bases not matched to a gene: 3. This CDR3 has 13 residues.

The V and J genes are TRBV5-6 and TRBJ2-5; 8 positions agree with TRBD2. The V and J ends lost 6 bases and 7 bases, in that order; junction bases with no gene match: 14. The V gene's germline CDR1 is SGHDT and CDR2 YYEEEE. This CDR3 has 15 residues. CDR3 amino acids: CASTDSGGYQGTQYF. The CDR3 DNA sequence: TGTGCCAGCACCGACAGCGGGGGCTACCAGGGGACCCAGTACTTC.

The chain has TRBV13 and TRBJ1-4, with 9 bases fitting TRBD1. The length of the CDR3 is 15 residues. Germline CDR1 and CDR2: PRHDT and FYEKMQ (reference sequence). V was pared by 5 bases and J by 1 base, with 2 bases of the junction left unmatched. The CDR3 DNA follows: TGTGCCAGCAGCCGGACAGGGGAAACTAATGAAAAACTGTTTTTT. As protein: CASSRTGETNEKLFF.

V usage is TRBV5-1 and J usage is TRBJ1-2, with unresolved D. Germline V CDR1 and CDR2: SGHRS, YFSETQ. The length of the CDR3 is 13 residues. V gave up 3 bases and J gave up 7 bases, with 13 bases separating them. The CDR3 DNA sequence: TGCGCCAGCAGCTCCGACAATTTAGGTGGCTACACCTTC. This encodes CASSSDNLGGYTF.

The chain uses TRBV2 and TRBJ2-3, with 9 bases matching TRBD2. The CDR3 consists of 17 residues. Germline V gene lookup returns CDR1 SNHLY and CDR2 FYNNEI. The J segment lost 4 bases and the V segment lost 3 bases, leaving 11 bases of the junction unmatched. DNA of the CDR3: TGTGCCAGCAGTGAGACCCGGAGCGGGGGGCCGTCAGATACGCAGTATTTT. It is translated as CASSETRSGGPSDTQYF.

The chain is built from TRBV11-2 and TRBJ1-2; D gene unclear. This CDR3 comprises 12 residues. Per the germline V gene, CDR1 is SGHAT and CDR2 is FQNNGV. The V end lost 5 bases, the J end lost 3 bases, and 7 bases lay between the germline ends. The CDR3 spells CASSRTDYGYTF. The CDR3 region has the DNA TGTGCCAGCAGCCGTACAGACTATGGCTACACCTTC.

This chain connects TRBV29-1 to TRBJ1-2, with D maybe TRBD1 (5 bases). Germline V CDR1 and CDR2: SQVTM, ANQGSEA. CDR3 length equals 15 residues. Trimming stripped 7 bases from V and 0 bases from J, with 18 bases between. CDR3 sequence reads: CSDGGLDEANYGYTF. CDR3 coding DNA: TGCAGCGACGGGGGGTTGGATGAAGCTAACTATGGCTACACCTTC. The full variable domain, rest sourced from reference TRBV29-1 and TRBJ1-2, is SAVISQKPSRDICQRGTSLTIQCQVDSQVTMMFWYRQQPGQSLTLIATANQGSEATYESGFVIDKFPISRPNLTFSTLTVSNMSPEDSSIYLCSDGGLDEANYGYTFGSGTRLTVV.

This sequence joins TRBV6-5 and TRBJ1-1, with 9 bases fitting TRBD1. J gave up 7 bases and V 7 bases, and 13 bases lay outside the gene matches. The CDR3 covers 15 residues. Germline lookup yields CDR1 MNHEY and CDR2 SVGAGI. The CDR3 region is CASILDRGVGSEAFF. CDR3 nucleotides: TGTGCCAGCATCTTGGACAGGGGAGTTGGTAGTGAAGCTTTCTTT.

The chain combines TRBV6-5 with TRBJ1-1; D unresolved. V was trimmed by 4 bases and J by 3 bases, leaving 9 bases between them. This CDR3 has 13 amino acids. In germline, CDR1 is MNHEY, CDR2 SVGAGI. CDR3 nucleotides: TGTGCCAGCAGTTCCCAGGCTTACACTGAAGCTTTCTTT. Translated, it gives CASSSQAYTEAFF.

CDR3: CASSYRGDTEAFF. The CDR3 DNA reads TGCGCCAGCAGCTACAGGGGGGACACTGAAGCTTTCTTT. The chain recombines TRBV5-1 with TRBJ1-1, with 8 bases matching TRBD1. The germline gives CDR1 SGHRS, CDR2 YFSETQ. The CDR3 is made up of 13 amino acids. V gave up 3 bases and J gave up 3 bases; unmatched junction bases: 1.

The chain uses TRBV27 and TRBJ1-2, with TRBD1 as a possible D gene (6 bases). The V end lost 6 bases, the J end lost 2 bases, and 16 bases lay between the germline ends. The CDR3 contains 15 residues. The germline CDR1 and CDR2 sequences are MNHEY and SMNVEV (reference sequence). The CDR3, as DNA: TGTGCCAGCAGAGCGCACAGGGATAACAACTATGGCTACACCTTC. Translated, it gives CASRAHRDNNYGYTF.

The chain carries TRBV5-1 and TRBJ1-6; TRBD1 aligns across 9 bases. This CDR3 is built from 14 residues. The germline V gene encodes CDR1 SGHRS and CDR2 YFSETQ. The V gene end was trimmed by 4 bases and the J gene end by 10 bases; junction bases not matched to a gene: 6. The CDR3 sequence: CASSTGQGQSPLHF. The CDR3 nucleotides read TGCGCCAGCAGCACCGGACAGGGGCAATCACCCCTCCACTTT. The full variable domain, rest sourced from reference TRBV5-1 and TRBJ1-6, is KAGVTQTPRYLIKTRGQQVTLSCSPISGHRSVSWYQQTPGQGLQFLFEYFSETQRNKGNFPGRFSGRQFSNSRSEMNVSTLELGDSALYLCASSTGQGQSPLHFGNGTRLTVT.